Below are 23 T cell receptor beta chains sequenced from a single sample in a study of blood T cell repertoires in COVID-19. Sequencing was performed with immunoSEQ multiplex PCR; in TCRdb, only in-frame clones are kept and a portion is missing. The table records roughly 100,000 clones, almost 85% of them present only once. Sequenced sample: peripheral blood. These receptors all come from a man aged 40-50 years with active or convalescent COVID-19.

This clone showed up just a few times. The chain employs TRBV13 and TRBJ2-7; no definite D call. V was pared by 4 bases and J by 3 bases, with 4 bases between. CDR1 and CDR2 (germline): PRHDT, FYEKMQ (reference sequence). This CDR3 region has 11 residues. The CDR3 DNA sequence: TGTGCCAGCAGCTCCTACTACGAGCAGTACTTC. Protein product: CASSSYYEQYF.

The rearrangement joins TRBV5-4 to TRBJ2-3; TRBD2 agrees at 8 bases. The CDR3 length is 17 residues. Germline values: CDR1 SGHNT, CDR2 YYREEE (reference sequence). J was trimmed by 4 bases and V by 4 bases; bases with no gene match: 14. The CDR3 is CASSPAGTRGAADTQYF. Written as DNA, the CDR3 is TGTGCCAGCAGCCCAGCCGGGACTAGAGGGGCAGCAGATACGCAGTATTTT.

V usage is TRBV4-3 and J usage is TRBJ2-5, with TRBD2 matching over 10 bases. This CDR3 has 18 residues. The V gene's germline CDR1 is LGHNA and CDR2 YSLEER. With V trimmed by 0 bases and J by 5 bases, 12 bases remained unmatched. CDR3 region: CASSQDSAGGDRRETQYF. The CDR3 nucleotides read TGCGCCAGCAGCCAAGATTCAGCGGGGGGGGATCGAAGGGAGACCCAGTACTTC.

This chain links TRBV18 with TRBJ1-1; D is uncertain. This CDR3 has 15 amino acids. Trimming stripped 2 bases from V and 0 bases from J, with 10 bases between. Germline V lookup: CDR1 KGHSH, CDR2 LQKENI. CDR3 loop: CASSPIGVMNTEAFF. The CDR3 DNA sequence: TGTGCCAGCTCACCAATCGGGGTAATGAACACTGAAGCTTTCTTT.

J is TRBJ1-2 and V is TRBV12-3 or TRBV12-4, with a possible D match to TRBD1 (5 bases). The CDR3 is made up of 13 amino acids. The V end lost 5 bases, the J end lost 3 bases, and 10 bases lay between the germline ends. The CDR3, as DNA: TGTGCCAGCAGTGTTGACAGCGACTATGGCTACACCTTC. This translates into CASSVDSDYGYTF.

The rearrangement uses TRBV29-1 and TRBJ2-7; 9 bases are a match to TRBD2. Germline V gene sequence: CDR1 SQVTM, CDR2 ANQGSEA. J was trimmed by 2 bases and V by 4 bases; bases with no gene match: 6. The CDR3 is made up of 14 amino acids. CDR3 residues: CSVVERGDAYEQYF. Written as DNA, the CDR3 is TGCAGCGTTGTCGAGCGGGGGGACGCCTACGAGCAGTACTTC.

This sequence joins TRBV6-2 or TRBV6-3 and TRBJ1-1; D remains unclear. CDR3 length: 14 residues. With 4 bases removed from V and 1 base from J, the gap between germline ends came to 10 bases. Germline V gene data show CDR1 as MNHEY and CDR2 as SVGEGT. CDR3 amino acids: CASSSYTENTEAFF. The CDR3 nucleotides read TGTGCCAGCAGTTCCTATACAGAGAACACTGAAGCTTTCTTT.

The rearrangement uses TRBV5-1 and TRBJ1-6, with D perhaps TRBD1 (6 bases). The V and J ends lost 1 base and 8 bases respectively, with 10 bases between them. The CDR3 is 14 residues long. Germline V gene data show CDR1 as SGHRS and CDR2 as YFSETQ. In DNA form, the CDR3 reads TGCGCCAGCAGCTTGACGGCAGGGGATTCACCCCTCCACTTT. This codes for CASSLTAGDSPLHF.

The chain employs TRBV6-5 and TRBJ1-6; no clear D. The CDR3 has 13 amino acids. Trimming cost V 2 bases and J 10 bases, with 9 bases left between them. Germline CDR1 is MNHEY and CDR2 is SVGAGI. The DNA of the CDR3 is TGTGCCAGCAGTTACAAGTTAGAATCACCCCTCCACTTT. Its translation is CASSYKLESPLHF.

The rearrangement uses TRBV7-9 and TRBJ2-5; perhaps TRBD1 as D (6 bases). Germline-derived CDR1 and CDR2 are SEHNR and FQNEAQ (reference sequence). This CDR3 has 13 amino acids. V was shortened by 6 bases and J by 3 bases, with 11 bases between the two germline ends. For the CDR3, the DNA is TGTGCCAGCAGGGACAGCGCGAAAGAGACCCAGTACTTC. Translated: CASRDSAKETQYF.

The CDR3 DNA reads TGTGCCAGCAGCGGGGAGGAGGGACAGGGGGCCTACGAGCAGTACTTC. Amino acids: CASSGEEGQGAYEQYF. The V and J genes are TRBV7-9 and TRBJ2-7; 11 nucleotides match TRBD1. This CDR3 has 16 amino acids. Trimming took 5 bases from V and 2 from J; bases not matched to a gene: 8. In germline, CDR1 is SEHNR, CDR2 FQNEAQ (reference sequence). Combining the CDR3 with reference TRBV7-9 and TRBJ2-7 gives the whole variable domain DTGVSQNPRHKITKRGQNVTFRCDPISEHNRLYWYRQTLGQGPEFLTYFQNEAQLEKSRLLSDRFSAERPKGSFSTLEIQRTEQGDSAMYLCASSGEEGQGAYEQYFGPGTRLTVT.

A word on this clone: The junction departs from the called germline gene at one end, perhaps through a read error. The gene calls are TRBV18 and TRBJ1-2, with a tentative D call TRBD1 (5 bases). The CDR3 contains 16 residues. Germline V gives CDR1 KGHSH, CDR2 LQKENI. The CDR3 spells CASSPSSTATNYGYTF. In nucleotides, the CDR3 is TGTGCCAGTTCACCAAGTTCGACAGCGACTAACTATGGCTACACCTTC.

The V and J genes are TRBV5-4 and TRBJ2-2, with D tentatively TRBD1 (6 bases). The CDR3 length is 15 residues. Germline V CDR1 and CDR2: SGHNT, YYREEE (reference sequence). V was shortened by 0 bases and J by 2 bases, with 8 bases between the two germline ends. Written as DNA, the CDR3 is TGTGCCAGCAGCTTGGACAGGGATAACACCGGGGAGCTGTTTTTT. It translates to CASSLDRDNTGELFF. The entire variable domain, with the rest obtained from reference TRBV5-4 and TRBJ2-2, is as follows: ETGVTQSPTHLIKTRGQQVTLRCSSQSGHNTVSWYQQALGQGPQFIFQYYREEENGRGNFPPRFSGLQFPNYSSELNVNALELDDSALYLCASSLDRDNTGELFFGEGSRLTVL.

The chain joins TRBV14 to TRBJ1-2; D ambiguous. Germline loops: CDR1 SGHDN, CDR2 FVKESK. The germline V and J ends were trimmed by 5 bases and 4 bases, with 8 bases remaining between them. The CDR3 has 12 residues. The CDR3 spells CASSESAYGYTF. The CDR3 DNA reads TGTGCCAGCAGCGAGAGTGCCTATGGCTACACCTTC.

V gene TRBV5-4 combines with J gene TRBJ2-2; D is unclear. The length of the CDR3 is 14 residues. With 2 bases removed from V and 6 bases from J, the gap between germline ends came to 11 bases. CDR1 is SGHNT, CDR2 YYREEE, per germline (reference sequence). This CDR3 is CASSFSAVPGELFF. CDR3 coding DNA: TGTGCCAGCAGCTTTTCGGCGGTGCCCGGGGAGCTGTTTTTT.

The V call is TRBV7-3, the J call TRBJ1-2; 8 bases match TRBD1. The CDR3 consists of 13 residues. CDR1 is SGHTA and CDR2 is FQGTGA in the germline V gene. The junction had 2 bases not matched to a gene; V was cut back by 2 bases and J by 6 bases. For the CDR3, the DNA is TGTGCCAGCAGCTTAGGACAGGGCAATGGCTACACCTTC. This translates into CASSLGQGNGYTF. Looking up the rest from reference TRBV7-3 and TRBJ1-2 gives the full variable domain: GAGVSQTPSNKVTEKGKYVELRCDPISGHTALYWYRQSLGQGPEFLIYFQGTGAADDSGLPNDRFFAVRPEGSVSTLKIQRTERGDSAVYLCASSLGQGNGYTFGSGTRLTVV.

This clone came up once. The chain recombines TRBV5-1 with TRBJ2-2; 9 nucleotides align to TRBD1. This CDR3 comprises 16 residues. CDR1 is SGHRS, CDR2 YFSETQ, per germline. V lost 4 bases and J lost 1; bases outside the gene matches: 5. CDR3 DNA sequence: TGCGCCAGCAGCAGCCGGGGACAGGGGAACACCGGGGAGCTGTTTTTT. Amino acids: CASSSRGQGNTGELFF.

The chain uses TRBV11-3 and TRBJ2-7, with 8 positions matching TRBD2. Germline CDR1 SGHNT, CDR2 YENEEA. V lost 1 base and J lost 0; bases outside the gene matches: 2. The CDR3 extends over 15 amino acids. The CDR3 DNA reads TGTGCCAGCAGCTTAGGGGGGACTAGCTCCTACGAGCAGTACTTC. Translation gives CASSLGGTSSYEQYF.

This clone was found once. J is TRBJ2-5 and V is TRBV4-1, with TRBD2 matching over 7 bases. V gave up 3 bases and J gave up 2 bases; unmatched junction bases: 6. CDR1 is MGHRA and CDR2 is YSYEKL in the germline V gene. The CDR3 runs 15 residues. The chain's CDR3 is CASSQTGGNQETQYF. CDR3 nucleotides: TGCGCCAGCAGCCAGACCGGGGGGAATCAAGAGACCCAGTACTTC.

In its sample, this clone was seen once. V gene TRBV7-2 combines with J gene TRBJ1-2; possible D gene TRBD1, 5 bases. The CDR3 length is 14 residues. Germline values: CDR1 SGHTA, CDR2 FQGNSA. V was pared by 5 bases and J by 7 bases, with 17 bases between. CDR3 in amino acids: CASSPEEGAFGYTF. DNA for the CDR3: TGTGCCAGCAGCCCCGAGGAAGGGGCTTTTGGCTACACCTTC.

The rearrangement uses TRBV3-1 (or the pseudogene TRBV3-2) and TRBJ2-3, with D unresolved. With 1 base removed from V and 2 bases from J, the gap between germline ends came to 10 bases. Germline values: CDR1 LGHDT, CDR2 YNNKEL (reference sequence). The CDR3 spans 15 residues. The DNA of the CDR3 is TGTGCCAGCAGCCAAGCACTACTAATCACAGATACGCAGTATTTT. Protein product: CASSQALLITDTQYF.

This clone was observed once. V usage is TRBV27 and J usage is TRBJ2-7, with 9 nucleotides matching TRBD1. Looked up from germline, CDR1 is MNHEY and CDR2 is SMNVEV (reference sequence). The V gene end was trimmed by 7 bases and the J gene end by 3 bases; junction bases not matched to a gene: 4. The CDR3 is made up of 13 amino acids. This chain's CDR3 is CASNPTGGYEQYF. CDR3 DNA sequence: TGTGCCAGCAATCCGACAGGGGGCTACGAGCAGTACTTC.

The chain recombines TRBV3-1 (or the pseudogene TRBV3-2) with TRBJ2-2; D is possibly TRBD2 (6 bases). The CDR3 is 16 residues long. In germline, CDR1 is LGHDT, CDR2 YNNKEL (reference sequence). V dropped 2 bases and J dropped 5 bases, with 15 bases sitting between them. The CDR3 loop reads CASSQSPGLTTGELFF. For the CDR3, the DNA is TGTGCCAGCAGCCAATCACCGGGACTCACTACCGGGGAGCTGTTTTTT.